The rows below give T cell receptor beta chains drawn from one sample of a study of neurological immune-mediated disorders. MiXCR was run by TCRdb on the 5' RACE reads, yielding one entry per CDR3 protein. The data contain some 28,000 distinct CDR3 sequences, 6.6% of them seen just once; the ten biggest clones take up around 8.3%. Sequenced input: PBMCs. These receptors were obtained from a woman between 45 and 60 years old in good health. The CDR3 runs from the conserved cysteine through the conserved F or W. The D gene is left open where the match is weak. Clone size appears in some rows only: once, few, many, or a class for an expanded clone.

CDR3: CASSIFPNTGELFF
DNA: TGTGCCAGTAGTATCTTCCCTAACACCGGGGAGCTGTTTTTT
size: many
J: TRBJ2-2
D: .
V: TRBV19

CDR3: CASSRMVGGSTGELFF
DNA: TGTGCCAGCAGCCGCATGGTTGGGGGGTCCACCGGGGAGCTGTTTTTT
size: many
J: TRBJ2-2
D: .
V: TRBV3-1

CDR3: CASSWGSGTGGSYEQYF
DNA: TGCGCCAGCAGCTGGGGATCGGGGACAGGGGGTAGTTACGAGCAGTACTTC
size: .
J: TRBJ2-7
D: TRBD1
V: TRBV5-1

CDR3: CATSRDSGGPTGELFF
DNA: TGTGCCACCAGCAGAGATTCGGGGGGCCCCACCGGGGAGCTGTTTTTT
size: many
J: TRBJ2-2
D: .
V: TRBV15

CDR3: CSASNPRGSSYEQYF
DNA: TGCAGTGCTAGTAACCCCCGGGGGAGTTCCTACGAGCAGTACTTC
size: many
J: TRBJ2-7
D: .
V: TRBV20-1

CDR3: CASSIGTIGELFF
DNA: TGTGCCAGTAGTATAGGCACAATCGGGGAGCTGTTTTTT
size: many
J: TRBJ2-2
D: .
V: TRBV19

CDR3: CASSVTGEKLFF
DNA: TGTGCCAGCAGCGTGACCGGAGAAAAACTGTTTTTT
size: many
J: TRBJ1-4
D: .
V: TRBV9

CDR3: CASSFYSGRDTEAFF
DNA: TGTGCCAGCAGCTTTTACAGCGGGAGGGACACTGAAGCTTTCTTT
size: many
J: TRBJ1-1
D: .
V: TRBV7-2

CDR3: CSARGGADTQYF
DNA: TGCAGTGCTAGGGGAGGGGCAGATACGCAGTATTTT
size: many
J: TRBJ2-3
D: TRBD2
V: TRBV20-1

CDR3: CASSQVRGATNDQFF
DNA: TGTGCCAGCAGCCAAGTGAGGGGGGCGACCAATGATCAGTTCTTC
size: .
J: TRBJ2-1
D: .
V: TRBV14

CDR3: CASSTYRENYGYTF
DNA: TGTGCCAGCTCAACTTACAGGGAAAACTATGGCTACACCTTC
size: many
J: TRBJ1-2
D: .
V: TRBV18

CDR3: CSARGGAGTGELFF
DNA: TGCAGTGCTAGGGGGGGGGCCGGCACCGGGGAGCTGTTTTTT
size: many
J: TRBJ2-2
D: .
V: TRBV20-1

CDR3: CASSLEGHIAEAFF
DNA: TGTGCCAGCAGCTTAGAGGGACATATAGCTGAAGCTTTCTTT
size: many
J: TRBJ1-1
D: .
V: TRBV7-2

CDR3: CASSLPEGVLQPQHF
DNA: TGTGCCAGCAGTCTGCCAGAGGGGGTTCTTCAGCCCCAGCATTTT
size: medium-sized
J: TRBJ1-5
D: .
V: TRBV28